This TCR beta chain was retrieved from a study of T cell responses to AZD1222 COVID-19 vaccine. CDR1 SGHVS and CDR2 FQNEAQ come from the germline V gene. The germline V and J ends were trimmed by 7 bases and 2 bases, with 16 bases remaining between them. CDR3 size: 15 residues. About this clone itself: Its antigen is as yet unknown.

Study-wide results and limits: White British donors predominated, females outnumbered males, and clonal diversity was possibly underestimated. Recipients of AZD1222 seropositive at baseline numbered only 5 or 6. Targeting of unmutated variant regions was reportedly seen in nearly half of spike-specific TCRs.

The table came from immunoSEQ multiplex PCR; TCRdb's copy has only in-frame clones and leaves some out. The table includes 130,000 or so clones, 80% to 90% detected once. The V call is TRBV7-8, the J call TRBJ2-3; D possibly matches TRBD1 or TRBD2 (5 bases each). This specimen consisted of peripheral blood, obtained on day 0 of AZD1222 vaccination. The origin of this receptor is an adult in good health. The CDR3 nucleotides read TGTGCCAGCATACCGGCTCTCGGGACCACAGATACGCAGTATTTT. This translates into CASIPALGTTDTQYF.